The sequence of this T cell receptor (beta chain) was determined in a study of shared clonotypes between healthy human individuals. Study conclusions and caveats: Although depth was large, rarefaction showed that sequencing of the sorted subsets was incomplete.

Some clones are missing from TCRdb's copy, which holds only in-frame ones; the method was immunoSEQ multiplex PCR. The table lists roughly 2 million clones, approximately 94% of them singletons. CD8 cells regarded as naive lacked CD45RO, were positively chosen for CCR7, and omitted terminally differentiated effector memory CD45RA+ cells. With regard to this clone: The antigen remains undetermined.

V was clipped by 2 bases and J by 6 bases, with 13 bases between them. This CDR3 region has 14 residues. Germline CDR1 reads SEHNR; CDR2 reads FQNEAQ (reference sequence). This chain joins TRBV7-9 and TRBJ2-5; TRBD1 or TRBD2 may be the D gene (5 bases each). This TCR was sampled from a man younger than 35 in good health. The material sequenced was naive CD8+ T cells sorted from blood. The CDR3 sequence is CASSLSDGTKTQYF. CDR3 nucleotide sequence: TGTGCCAGCAGCTTATCGGACGGGACGAAGACCCAGTACTTC.